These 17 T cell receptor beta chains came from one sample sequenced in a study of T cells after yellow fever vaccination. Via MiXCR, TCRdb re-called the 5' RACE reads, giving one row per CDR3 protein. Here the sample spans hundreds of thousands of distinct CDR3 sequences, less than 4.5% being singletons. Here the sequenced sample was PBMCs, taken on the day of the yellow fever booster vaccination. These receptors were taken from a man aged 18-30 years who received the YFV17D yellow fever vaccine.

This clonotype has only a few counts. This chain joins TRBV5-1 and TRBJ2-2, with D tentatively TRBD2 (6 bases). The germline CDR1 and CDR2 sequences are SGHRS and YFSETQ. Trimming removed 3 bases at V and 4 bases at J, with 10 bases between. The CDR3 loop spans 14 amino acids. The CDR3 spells CASSYGLFTGELFF. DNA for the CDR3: TGCGCCAGCAGCTACGGACTATTCACCGGGGAGCTGTTTTTT.

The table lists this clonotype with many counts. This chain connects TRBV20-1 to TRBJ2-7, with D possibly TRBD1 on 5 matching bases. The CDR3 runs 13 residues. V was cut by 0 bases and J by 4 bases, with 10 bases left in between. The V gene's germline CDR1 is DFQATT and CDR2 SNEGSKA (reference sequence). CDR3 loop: CSARDLSGYEQYV. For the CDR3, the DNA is TGCAGTGCTAGAGATTTATCAGGGTACGAGCAGTACGTC.

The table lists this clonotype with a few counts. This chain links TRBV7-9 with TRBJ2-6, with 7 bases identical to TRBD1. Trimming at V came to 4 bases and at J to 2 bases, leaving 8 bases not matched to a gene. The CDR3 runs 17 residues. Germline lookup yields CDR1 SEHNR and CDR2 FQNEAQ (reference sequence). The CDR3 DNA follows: TGTGCCAGCAGCTGGGACAGAAATCCCCCTGGGGCCAACGTCCTGACTTTC. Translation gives CASSWDRNPPGANVLTF. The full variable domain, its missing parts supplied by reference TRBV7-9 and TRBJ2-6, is DTGVSQNPRHKITKRGQNVTFRCDPISEHNRLYWYRQTLGQGPEFLTYFQNEAQLEKSRLLSDRFSAERPKGSFSTLEIQRTEQGDSAMYLCASSWDRNPPGANVLTFGAGSRLTVL.

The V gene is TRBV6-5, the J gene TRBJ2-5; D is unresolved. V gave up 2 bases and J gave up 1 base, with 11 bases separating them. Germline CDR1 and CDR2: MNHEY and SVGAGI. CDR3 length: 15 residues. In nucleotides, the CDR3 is TGTGCCAGCAGTTACGATCGCTTTCGCCAAGAGACCCAGTACTTC. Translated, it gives CASSYDRFRQETQYF.

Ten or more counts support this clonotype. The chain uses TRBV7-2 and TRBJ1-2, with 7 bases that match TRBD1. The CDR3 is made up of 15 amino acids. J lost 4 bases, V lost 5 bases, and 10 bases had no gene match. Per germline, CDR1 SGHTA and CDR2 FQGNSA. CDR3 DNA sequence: TGTGCCAGCAGCAGACAGCTGGGACAGACCTATGGCTACACCTTC. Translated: CASSRQLGQTYGYTF.

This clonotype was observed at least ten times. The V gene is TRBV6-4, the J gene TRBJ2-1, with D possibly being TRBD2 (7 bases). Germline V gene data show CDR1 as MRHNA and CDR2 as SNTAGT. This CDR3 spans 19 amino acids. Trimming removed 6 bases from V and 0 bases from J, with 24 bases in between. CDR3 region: CASSPGGAGAASSYNEQFF. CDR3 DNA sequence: TGTGCCAGCAGCCCCGGTGGGGCGGGGGCCGCGAGCTCCTACAATGAGCAGTTCTTC.

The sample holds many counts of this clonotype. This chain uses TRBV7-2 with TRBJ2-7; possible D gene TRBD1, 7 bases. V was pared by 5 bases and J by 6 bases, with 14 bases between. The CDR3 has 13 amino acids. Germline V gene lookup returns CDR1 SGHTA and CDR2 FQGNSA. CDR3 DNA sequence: TGTGCCAGCAGCGCGAACAGGGGAGGCGAGCAGTACGTC. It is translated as CASSANRGGEQYV.

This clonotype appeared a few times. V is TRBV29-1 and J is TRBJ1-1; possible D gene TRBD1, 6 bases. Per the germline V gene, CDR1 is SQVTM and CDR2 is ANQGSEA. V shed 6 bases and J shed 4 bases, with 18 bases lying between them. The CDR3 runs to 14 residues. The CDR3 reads CSVGGEVTFTEAFF. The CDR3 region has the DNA TGCAGCGTCGGGGGCGAGGTCACTTTCACTGAAGCTTTCTTT.

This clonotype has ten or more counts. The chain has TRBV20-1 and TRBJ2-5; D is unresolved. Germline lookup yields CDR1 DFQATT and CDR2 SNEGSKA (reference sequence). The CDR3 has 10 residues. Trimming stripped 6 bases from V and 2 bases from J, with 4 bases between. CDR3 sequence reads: CSAPQETQYF. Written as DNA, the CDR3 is TGCAGTGCCCCGCAAGAGACCCAGTACTTC.

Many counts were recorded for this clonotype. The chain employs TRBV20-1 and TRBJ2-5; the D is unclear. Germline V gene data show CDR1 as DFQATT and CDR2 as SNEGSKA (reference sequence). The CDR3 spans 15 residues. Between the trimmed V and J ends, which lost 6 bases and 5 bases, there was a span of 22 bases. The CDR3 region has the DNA TGCAGTGCCCTTGCTACATCGGAGTCAGCTGAGACCCAGTACTTC. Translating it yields CSALATSESAETQYF.

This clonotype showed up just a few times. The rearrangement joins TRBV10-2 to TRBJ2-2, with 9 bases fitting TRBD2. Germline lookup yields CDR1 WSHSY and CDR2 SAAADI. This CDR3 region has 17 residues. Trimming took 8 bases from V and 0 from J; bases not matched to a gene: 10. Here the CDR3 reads CASFALAGSTNTGELFF. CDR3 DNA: TGCGCCAGCTTCGCCCTAGCGGGGAGTACGAACACCGGGGAGCTGTTTTTT.

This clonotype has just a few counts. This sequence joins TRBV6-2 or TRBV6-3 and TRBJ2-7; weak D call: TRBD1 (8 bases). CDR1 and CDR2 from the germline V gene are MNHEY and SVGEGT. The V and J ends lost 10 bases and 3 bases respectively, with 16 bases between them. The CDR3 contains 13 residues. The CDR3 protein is CATTDREGYEQYF. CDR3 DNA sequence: TGTGCCACTACGGACAGGGAGGGCTACGAGCAGTACTTC.

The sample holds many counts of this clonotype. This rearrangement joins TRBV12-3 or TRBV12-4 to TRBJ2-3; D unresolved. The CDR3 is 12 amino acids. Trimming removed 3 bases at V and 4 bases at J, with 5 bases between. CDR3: CASSFFSDTQYF. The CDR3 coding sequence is TGTGCCAGCAGTTTTTTCTCAGATACGCAGTATTTT.

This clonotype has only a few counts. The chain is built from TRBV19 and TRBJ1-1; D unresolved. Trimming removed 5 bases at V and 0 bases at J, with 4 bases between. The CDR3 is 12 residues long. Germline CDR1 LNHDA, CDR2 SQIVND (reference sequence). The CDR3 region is CASSGVNTEAFF. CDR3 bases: TGTGCCAGTAGTGGGGTGAACACTGAAGCTTTCTTT.

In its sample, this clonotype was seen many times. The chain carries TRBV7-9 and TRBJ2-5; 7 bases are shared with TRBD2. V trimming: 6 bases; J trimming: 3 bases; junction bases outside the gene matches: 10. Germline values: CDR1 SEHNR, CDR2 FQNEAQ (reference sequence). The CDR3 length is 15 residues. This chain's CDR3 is CASSSTQRGKETQYF. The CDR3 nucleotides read TGTGCCAGCAGTTCCACCCAGCGGGGCAAAGAGACCCAGTACTTC.

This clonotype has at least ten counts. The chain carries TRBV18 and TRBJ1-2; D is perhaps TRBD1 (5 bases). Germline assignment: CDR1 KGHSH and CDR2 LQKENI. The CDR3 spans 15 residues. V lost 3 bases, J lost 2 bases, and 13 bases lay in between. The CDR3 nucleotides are TGTGCCAGCTCACCGAACCCCGACAGCAACTATGGCTACACCTTC. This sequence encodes CASSPNPDSNYGYTF.

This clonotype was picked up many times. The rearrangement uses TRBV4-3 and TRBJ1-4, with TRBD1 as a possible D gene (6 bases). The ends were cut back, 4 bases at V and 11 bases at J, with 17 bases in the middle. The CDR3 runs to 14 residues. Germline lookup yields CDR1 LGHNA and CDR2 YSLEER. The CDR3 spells CASSPGAGERKLFF. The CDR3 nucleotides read TGCGCCAGCAGCCCAGGGGCGGGAGAGCGGAAACTGTTTTTT.